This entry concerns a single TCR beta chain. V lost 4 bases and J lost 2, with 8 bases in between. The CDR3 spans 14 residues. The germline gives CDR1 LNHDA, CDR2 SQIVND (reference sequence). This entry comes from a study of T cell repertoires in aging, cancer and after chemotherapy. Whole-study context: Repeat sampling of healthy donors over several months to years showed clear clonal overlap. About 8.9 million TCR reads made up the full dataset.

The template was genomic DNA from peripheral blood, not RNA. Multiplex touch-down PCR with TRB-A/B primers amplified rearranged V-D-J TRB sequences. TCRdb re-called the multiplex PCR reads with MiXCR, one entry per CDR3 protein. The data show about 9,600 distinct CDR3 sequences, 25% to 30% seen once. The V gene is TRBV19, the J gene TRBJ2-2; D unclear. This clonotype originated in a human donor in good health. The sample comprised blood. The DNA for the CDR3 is TGTGCCAGTAGTAGGCTACCCAACACCGGGGAGCTGTTTTTT. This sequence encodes CASSRLPNTGELFF.